This record concerns one T cell receptor (beta chain) sequence. Its antigen has not been determined. Base qualities are missing; no much larger clone stands one base away. These data belong to a study of blood T cells in healthy people across ages (dated by TCRdb to the mid-2010s). Regarding the complete study: In model experiments, roughly one uniquely barcoded TCR beta cDNA molecule per two T cells was captured by template switching. The study analyzed two additional independent replicas of 1 million unique cDNA reads from the same blood draw for two donors, one aged 18 to 29 and one aged 80 or older. The donors were divided into four age groups: young (average around 16 years), middle-aged (about 39), aged (about 56) and long-lived (approximately 74). To avoid experimental bias, donors of different ages were randomly spread across the sequencing lanes. Age-related changes in TCR beta repertoire diversity were measured in the study by deep sequencing normalized with unique cDNA molecular identifiers. Broader findings and caveats from the paper: A strong correlation was found between observed TCR beta diversity and the percentage of naive T cells measured by flow cytometry. The CMV infection status of donors was not known, potentially confounding age-related changes in expanded clonotypes. Compared with the aged group, the long-lived group had more naive CD4+ T cells, fewer expanded clones and increased TCR diversity, suggesting age selection. Conclusive comparison of naive and antigen-experienced compartments was prevented by the profiling of bulk unsorted PBMCs. Total diversity estimates from one million sequenced T cells were considered lower bounds and underestimates. As age increased, observed TCR beta diversity per million T cells dropped in a roughly linear way, and a significant reduction was already evident by age around 41.

The library was made by 5' RACE. The second PCR ran for roughly 7 to 11 cycles and used a J-beta primer mix along with a sample-barcoded 5' primer. Each TCR beta cDNA molecule received a unique molecular identifier from a template-switch 5' adaptor carrying 12 random nucleotides. Each sample yielded at least 3 million CDR3-containing paired-end reads. First-strand cDNA synthesis was performed from all RNA using the Mint cDNA synthesis kit, with priming by a TRBC-specific oligonucleotide. After uracil-DNA glycosylase treatment, a first 18-cycle PCR used universal primers M1SS and BC2_uni_R on all cDNA. The paper's data handling went like this. For normalization, 1 million high-quality reads were randomly selected from each sample, with every read carrying a distinct molecular identifier. Reads with shared molecular identifiers were discarded instead of being binned into consensus sequences. MiTCR, with a Q25 quality threshold and the strictest error-elimination algorithm, was used for CDR3 identification, clonotype clustering and error correction. A nonparametric unseen species model using Euler transformation provided a lower-bound estimate of total TCR beta diversity. TCRdb applied fastp at Q25 and MiXCR to the public reads, then kept only in-frame beta chains. CDR3 protein duplicates are merged, each entry listing the most common genes and DNA. The V and J calls here are based on TCRdb, not the publication. The table for this sample lists 1,800,000 or so distinct CDR3 sequences; approximately 40% of them were counted only once. The ten largest clones represent 20% to 25% of the sample.

The donors were 40 or so Caucasian individuals from Russia, aged 6 to 90 years, who were systemically healthy. Approximately 9 milliliters of peripheral blood were collected from each donor into EDTA-treated Vacutainer tubes. PBMCs were isolated by Ficoll-Paque density-gradient centrifugation, with at least 7 million obtained per sample. Total RNA was extracted from PBMCs with Trizol reagent, with at least 6 micrograms obtained per sample. The percentages of naive CD45RAhigh/CD27high T cells were determined by flow cytometry on a PBMC aliquot from every donor. The CDR3 contains 11 residues, cysteine and phenylalanine counted. Only the CDR3 region is kept as DNA, spanning 33 bases read in frame from base 1. CDR1 and CDR2, looked up from the germline V gene, are MDHEN and SYDVKM. V lost 10 bases and J lost 5 bases; the stretch between them is 12 bases long.

Sequenced material: blood. This sequence was found in a human donor in good health. The sequence links TRBV28 to TRBJ2-7; TRBD2 is possibly the D segment (6 matching bases). The CDR3 region: CATGGRNEQYF. The DNA sequence is TGTGCCACCGGAGGGAGGAACGAGCAGTACTTC.